This T cell receptor beta chain was sequenced during a study of radiotherapy plus CTLA-4 blockade in lung cancer. Background on the study: Patients showed objective responses in about 20% of cases and disease control in under 35%.

The assay was immunoSEQ multiplex PCR, and TCRdb's table has in-frame clones only and misses some. In the table there are 58,000 or so clones, around 85% of which are singletons. The J segment lost 7 bases and the V segment lost 4 bases, leaving 11 bases of the junction unmatched. Germline-derived CDR1 and CDR2 are MNHEY and SVGAGI. The length of the CDR3 is 15 residues. The starting material was peripheral blood, obtained from a patient treated with radiotherapy plus ipilimumab. This clonotype was sampled from a human donor with non-small cell lung cancer who had a complete response to radiotherapy plus ipilimumab. The gene calls are TRBV6-5 and TRBJ2-7; 9 bases align to TRBD1. The CDR3 protein is CASSFSPGQGGEQYF. The CDR3, as DNA: TGTGCCAGCAGTTTTTCCCCGGGACAGGGCGGTGAGCAGTACTTC.